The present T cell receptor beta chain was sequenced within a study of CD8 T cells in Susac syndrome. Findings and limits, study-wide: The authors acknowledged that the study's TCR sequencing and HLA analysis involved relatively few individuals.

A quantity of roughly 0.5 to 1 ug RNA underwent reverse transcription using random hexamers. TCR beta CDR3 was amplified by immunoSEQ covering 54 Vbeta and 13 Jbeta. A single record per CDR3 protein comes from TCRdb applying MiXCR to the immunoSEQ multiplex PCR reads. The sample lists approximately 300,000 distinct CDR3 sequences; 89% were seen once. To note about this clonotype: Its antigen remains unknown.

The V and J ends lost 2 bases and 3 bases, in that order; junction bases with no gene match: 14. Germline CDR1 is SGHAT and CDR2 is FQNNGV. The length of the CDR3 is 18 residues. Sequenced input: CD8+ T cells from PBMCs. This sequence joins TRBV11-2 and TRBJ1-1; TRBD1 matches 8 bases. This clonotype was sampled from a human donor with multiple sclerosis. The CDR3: CASSLWEGQLGQDTEAFF. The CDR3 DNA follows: TGTGCCAGCAGCTTATGGGAGGGACAGCTGGGACAGGACACTGAAGCTTTCTTT.